The clone carrying this T cell receptor (beta chain) came up a few times. This sample is part of a study of blood T cell repertoires in COVID-19. Study as a whole: Researchers got acute and convalescent COVID-19 samples from the United States, Italy and Spain.

This CDR3 comprises 14 residues. V was shortened by 6 bases and J by 9 bases, with 20 bases between the two germline ends. Germline assignment: CDR1 MDHEN and CDR2 SYDVKM. Under the authors' procedure: How many nucleated cells were present was estimated from reference gene primer amplification. Libraries were prepared by immunoSEQ multiplex PCR; TCRdb keeps only in-frame clonotypes and omits some of them. V and J calls and clone size are as listed in that table; D and trimming were resolved from the DNA. The data hold 260,000 or so clones, with 83% observed a single time. The chain combines TRBV28 with TRBJ1-2; D uncertain. This receptor was taken from a woman aged 40-49 years who had been exposed to COVID-19. Source material: PBMCs or T cells enriched from blood (not recorded which). The DNA for the CDR3 is TGTGCCAGCAGCCCTAGTCGAGTCCCGGGGAGCTACACCTTC. Amino acids: CASSPSRVPGSYTF.